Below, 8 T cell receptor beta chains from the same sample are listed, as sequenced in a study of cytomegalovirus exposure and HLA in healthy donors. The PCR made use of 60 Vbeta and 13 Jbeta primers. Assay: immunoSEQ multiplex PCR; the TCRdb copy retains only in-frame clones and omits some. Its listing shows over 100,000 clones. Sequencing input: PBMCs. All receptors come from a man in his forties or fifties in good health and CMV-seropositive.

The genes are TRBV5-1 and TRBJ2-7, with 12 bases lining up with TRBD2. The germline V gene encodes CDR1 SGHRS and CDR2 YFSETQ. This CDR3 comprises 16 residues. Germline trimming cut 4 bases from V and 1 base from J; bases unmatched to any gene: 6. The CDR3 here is CASSPGLAGPSYEQYF. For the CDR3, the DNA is TGCGCCAGCAGCCCGGGACTAGCGGGTCCTTCCTACGAGCAGTACTTC.

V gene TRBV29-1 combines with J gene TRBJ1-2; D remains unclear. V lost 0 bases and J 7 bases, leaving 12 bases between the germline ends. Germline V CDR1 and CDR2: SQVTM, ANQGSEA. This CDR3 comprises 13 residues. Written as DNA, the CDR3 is TGCAGCGTTGAAGATCTGGGTAGCAGTGGCTACACCTTC. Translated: CSVEDLGSSGYTF.

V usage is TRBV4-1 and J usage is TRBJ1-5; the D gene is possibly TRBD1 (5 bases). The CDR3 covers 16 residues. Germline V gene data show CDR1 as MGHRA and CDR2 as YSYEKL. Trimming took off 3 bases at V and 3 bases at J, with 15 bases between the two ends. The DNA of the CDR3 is TGCGCCAGCAGCCAGAGCCCAGGACAACCCAATCAGCCCCAGCATTTT. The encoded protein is CASSQSPGQPNQPQHF.

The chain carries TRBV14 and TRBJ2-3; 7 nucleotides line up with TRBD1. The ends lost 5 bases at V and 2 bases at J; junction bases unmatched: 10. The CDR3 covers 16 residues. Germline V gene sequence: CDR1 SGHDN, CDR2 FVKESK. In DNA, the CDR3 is TGTGCCAGCAGCTCAACGGACAGGACTTACACAGATACGCAGTATTTT. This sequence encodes CASSSTDRTYTDTQYF.

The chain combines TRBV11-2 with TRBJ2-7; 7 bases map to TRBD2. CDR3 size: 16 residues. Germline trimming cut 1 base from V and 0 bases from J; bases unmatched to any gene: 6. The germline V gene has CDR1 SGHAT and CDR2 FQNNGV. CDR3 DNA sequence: TGTGCCAGCAGCTTAGTTCCAGCGGGGCCCTCCTACGAGCAGTACTTC. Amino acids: CASSLVPAGPSYEQYF.

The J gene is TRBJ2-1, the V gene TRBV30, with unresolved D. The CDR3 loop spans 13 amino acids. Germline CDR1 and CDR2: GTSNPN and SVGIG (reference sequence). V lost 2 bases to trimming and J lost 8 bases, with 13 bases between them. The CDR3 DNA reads TGTGCCTGGAGTATCACCAAGCCCCATGAGCAGTTCTTC. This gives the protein CAWSITKPHEQFF.

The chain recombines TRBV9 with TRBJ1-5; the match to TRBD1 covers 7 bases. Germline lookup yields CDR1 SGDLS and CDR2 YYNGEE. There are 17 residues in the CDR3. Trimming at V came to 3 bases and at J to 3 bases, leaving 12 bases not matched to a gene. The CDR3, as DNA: TGTGCCAGCAGCGCCGGGACAGTGATTGCAGCCAATCAGCCCCAGCATTTT. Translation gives CASSAGTVIAANQPQHF. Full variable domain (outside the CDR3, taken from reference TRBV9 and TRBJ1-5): DSGVTQTPKHLITATGQRVTLRCSPRSGDLSVYWYQQSLDQGLQFLIQYYNGEERAKGNILERFSAQQFPDLHSELNLSSLELGDSALYFCASSAGTVIAANQPQHFGDGTRLSIL.

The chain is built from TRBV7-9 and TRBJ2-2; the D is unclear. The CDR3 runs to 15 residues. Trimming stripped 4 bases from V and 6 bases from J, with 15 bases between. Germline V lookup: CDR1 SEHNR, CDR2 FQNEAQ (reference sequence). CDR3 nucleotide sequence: TGTGCCAGCAGCTCCCTACCCCGCGGCGCCGGGGAGCTGTTTTTT. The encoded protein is CASSSLPRGAGELFF. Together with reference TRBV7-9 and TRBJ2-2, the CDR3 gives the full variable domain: DTGVSQNPRHKITKRGQNVTFRCDPISEHNRLYWYRQTLGQGPEFLTYFQNEAQLEKSRLLSDRFSAERPKGSFSTLEIQRTEQGDSAMYLCASSSLPRGAGELFFGEGSRLTVL.